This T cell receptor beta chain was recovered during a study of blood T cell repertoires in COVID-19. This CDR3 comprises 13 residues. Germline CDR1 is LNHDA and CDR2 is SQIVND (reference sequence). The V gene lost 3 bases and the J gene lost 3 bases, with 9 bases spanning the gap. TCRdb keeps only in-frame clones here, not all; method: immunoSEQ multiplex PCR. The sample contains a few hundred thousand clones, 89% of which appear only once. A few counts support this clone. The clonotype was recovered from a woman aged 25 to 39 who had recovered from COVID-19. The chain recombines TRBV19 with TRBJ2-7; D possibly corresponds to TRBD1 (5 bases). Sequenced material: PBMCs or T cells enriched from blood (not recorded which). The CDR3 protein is CASSMDTNYEQYF. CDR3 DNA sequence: TGTGCCAGTAGTATGGACACAAACTACGAGCAGTACTTC.